Following are 23 T cell receptor beta chains from one sample sequenced in a study of T cell responses to AZD1222 COVID-19 vaccine. TCRdb keeps only in-frame clones here, not all; method: immunoSEQ multiplex PCR. The table has 65,000 to 85,000 clones, about 91% seen once; the top ten hold 9% to 10%. The sample here was peripheral blood, taken 28 days after the second dose of the MenACWY control vaccine. These receptors all stem from an adult who received the MenACWY meningococcal vaccine as a control.

The V and J genes are TRBV12-3 or TRBV12-4 and TRBJ2-7, with D unresolved. The germline V and J ends were trimmed by 3 bases and 2 bases, with 8 bases remaining between them. This CDR3 is built from 13 residues. The CDR3 sequence: CASSFMITYEQYF. DNA of the CDR3: TGTGCCAGCAGTTTCATGATTACCTACGAGCAGTACTTC.

The chain links TRBV6-5 to TRBJ2-3; D unclear. Germline values: CDR1 MNHEY, CDR2 SVGAGI. This CDR3 has 13 amino acids. Trimming took 2 bases from V and 6 from J, leaving 9 bases between them. CDR3 sequence (DNA): TGTGCCAGCAGTTACAGGGCGGTGGATACGCAGTATTTT. Translating gives CASSYRAVDTQYF.

The V and J genes are TRBV20-1 and TRBJ1-1, with TRBD1 identical over 8 bases. Losses at the gene ends were 3 bases for V and 9 bases for J; bases not matched to a gene: 18. The CDR3 spans 16 residues. The germline V gene encodes CDR1 DFQATT and CDR2 SNEGSKA (reference sequence). The CDR3 nucleotides are TGCAGTGCTAGTGGTACAGGGGGGGCGGTGAGGCCCAAAGCTTTCTTT. Amino acid sequence: CSASGTGGAVRPKAFF.

This clone was recorded only once. The chain uses TRBV4-2 and TRBJ1-4; D remains unclear. V lost 3 bases to trimming and J lost 3 bases, with 11 bases between them. The CDR3 length is 15 residues. Germline assignment: CDR1 LGHNA and CDR2 YNFKEQ. Here the CDR3 DNA reads TGTGCCAGCAGCCACCGGACCGACGCTAATGAAAAACTGTTTTTT. Encoded protein: CASSHRTDANEKLFF.

This clone appeared once. The chain couples TRBV18 to TRBJ1-4, with 8 bases that match TRBD1. V shed 3 bases and J 2 bases; nucleotides not matched to a gene: 8. CDR1 KGHSH and CDR2 LQKENI come from the germline V gene. The CDR3 loop spans 17 amino acids. DNA of the CDR3: TGTGCCAGCTCACCCGTCAGGGGGCTAGGGACTAATGAAAAACTGTTTTTT. This encodes CASSPVRGLGTNEKLFF.

Written as DNA, the CDR3 is TGTGCCAGCAGCCCCGGGTCCTTAAAGAGCTCCTACGAGCAGTACTTC. It is translated as CASSPGSLKSSYEQYF. This chain uses TRBV7-9 with TRBJ2-7; D is unclear. The CDR3 extends over 16 amino acids. Trimming left V 5 bases short and J 0 bases short, with 17 bases between. Per germline, CDR1 SEHNR and CDR2 FQNEAQ (reference sequence).

This chain uses TRBV10-3 with TRBJ2-1; D call uncertain. CDR1 is ENHRY, CDR2 SYGVKD, per germline. The CDR3 loop spans 15 amino acids. V was clipped by 2 bases and J by 3 bases, with 11 bases between them. DNA for the CDR3: TGTGCCATCAGTGAGAGGACCGAAGACTACAATGAGCAGTTCTTC. This gives the protein CAISERTEDYNEQFF.

This clone was counted a single time. This rearrangement joins TRBV25-1 to TRBJ1-5; TRBD1 is a possible D gene (5 bases). Trimming took 7 bases from V and 4 from J, leaving 8 bases between them. This CDR3 contains 12 residues. CDR1 and CDR2 from the germline V gene are MGHDK and SYGVNS. This CDR3 is CASTQDNQPQHF. The CDR3 DNA reads as TGTGCCAGCACACAGGATAATCAGCCCCAGCATTTT.

The rearrangement joins TRBV6-6 to TRBJ1-5; no reliable D call. Germline V lookup: CDR1 MNHNY, CDR2 SVGAGI (reference sequence). The V and J ends lost 7 bases and 6 bases respectively, with 19 bases between them. This CDR3 contains 15 residues. Written as DNA, the CDR3 is TGTGCCAGCACCATCGAGAGTCCCACCAGTCAGCCCCAGCATTTT. As protein: CASTIESPTSQPQHF.

This chain uses TRBV9 with TRBJ1-3; D is undetermined. With 0 bases removed from V and 0 bases from J, the gap between germline ends came to 22 bases. Germline CDR1 reads SGDLS; CDR2 reads YYNGEE. CDR3 length equals 20 residues. Here the CDR3 reads CASSVASDTATGSSGNTIYF. The CDR3 nucleotides read TGTGCCAGCAGCGTAGCTTCGGATACCGCCACCGGAAGCTCTGGAAACACCATATATTTT.

This chain uses TRBV14 with TRBJ1-2; a possible D gene is TRBD1 (5 bases). The CDR3 extends over 16 amino acids. Trimming left V 4 bases short and J 7 bases short, with 22 bases between. Germline V gene lookup returns CDR1 SGHDN and CDR2 FVKESK. The CDR3 loop is CASSPGRGVISGGYTF. In DNA, the CDR3 is TGTGCCAGCAGCCCGGGCCGGGGGGTCATATCAGGTGGCTACACCTTC.

V usage is TRBV5-5 and J usage is TRBJ2-5, with 7 positions matching TRBD2. V lost 4 bases to trimming and J lost 2 bases; unmatched junction nucleotides: 11. The germline CDR1 and CDR2 sequences are SGHKS and YYEKEE (reference sequence). The CDR3 has 16 amino acids. The DNA for the CDR3 is TGTGCCAGCAGCCCGTCTTTCGCGGGGGTACAAGAGACCCAGTACTTC. Translation gives CASSPSFAGVQETQYF.

The chain combines TRBV6-5 with TRBJ1-1; unclear D gene. The CDR3 is 15 residues long. Deletions cut 0 bases from V and 1 base from J, with 9 bases between. Germline CDR1 is MNHEY and CDR2 is SVGAGI. CDR3 in DNA: TGTGCCAGCAGTTACTCGAATGCAGGGAACACTGAAGCTTTCTTT. Protein product: CASSYSNAGNTEAFF.

This clone was seen more than once but under ten times. This rearrangement joins TRBV6-4 to TRBJ2-1, with a weak D call TRBD1 (5 bases). V lost 0 bases, J lost 2 bases, and 8 bases lay in between. The germline V gene has CDR1 MRHNA and CDR2 SNTAGT. The CDR3 runs 15 residues. CDR3 sequence (DNA): TGTGCCAGCAGTGACTCGCAGGGAACCTACAATGAGCAGTTCTTC. Translating gives CASSDSQGTYNEQFF.

The chain carries TRBV6-4 and TRBJ1-6; 7 bases are a match to TRBD1. Per germline, CDR1 MRHNA and CDR2 SNTAGT. The CDR3 length is 16 residues. The J segment lost 5 bases and the V segment lost 0 bases, leaving 4 bases of the junction unmatched. The CDR3 region has the DNA TGTGCCAGCAGTGACTCTCTTGGACAGGATAATTCACCCCTCCACTTT. Protein: CASSDSLGQDNSPLHF.

CDR3 loop: CASSLSTGGWAEAFF. The CDR3 DNA is TGTGCCAGCAGCCTATCGACAGGGGGCTGGGCTGAAGCTTTCTTT. The chain uses TRBV7-9 and TRBJ1-1; 10 bases are a match to TRBD1. Germline V gene data show CDR1 as SEHNR and CDR2 as FQNEAQ (reference sequence). V dropped 5 bases and J dropped 6; count of bases not matched to a gene: 9. CDR3 length: 15 amino acids.

Here the CDR3 DNA reads TGTGCCAGCAGCCAAGATCTCTCGCGGGGGTCCCAAGAGACCCAGTACTTC. It specifies CASSQDLSRGSQETQYF. The rearrangement joins TRBV3-1 (or the pseudogene TRBV3-2) to TRBJ2-5, with 7 positions matching TRBD2. CDR3 size: 17 residues. Per germline, CDR1 LGHDT and CDR2 YNNKEL (reference sequence). After removal of 0 bases from V and 1 base from J, the junction contained 8 bases not matched to a gene.

This clone was observed a handful of times. The rearrangement uses TRBV6-1 and TRBJ1-6; TRBD1 aligns across 7 bases. V shed 6 bases, J shed 5 bases, and the junction held 7 bases outside the gene matches. CDR3 length equals 15 residues. In germline, CDR1 is MNHNS, CDR2 SASEGT. CDR3 in DNA: TGTGCCAGCAGAGCGACAGGGCAGGATAATTCACCCCTCCACTTT. Translated: CASRATGQDNSPLHF.

The chain employs TRBV5-5 and TRBJ2-3, with 7 positions matching TRBD1. The ends lost 4 bases at V and 3 bases at J; junction bases unmatched: 8. CDR1 and CDR2 (germline): SGHKS, YYEKEE (reference sequence). This CDR3 has 15 residues. CDR3 nucleotides: TGTGCCAGCAGCCAACAGGGGTATCGGACAGATACGCAGTATTTT. Its protein product is CASSQQGYRTDTQYF.

This clone was counted once. This sequence joins TRBV16 and TRBJ1-2; no clear D. Germline CDR1 and CDR2: KGHSY and FQNENV. The CDR3 totals 15 residues. V shed 1 base and J shed 7 bases, with 16 bases lying between them. CDR3: CASSQWAPDKGGYTF. The CDR3, as DNA: TGTGCCAGCAGCCAATGGGCTCCGGATAAAGGTGGCTACACCTTC.

The chain recombines TRBV6-5 with TRBJ2-1, with D hard to call. Germline CDR1 and CDR2: MNHEY and SVGAGI. This CDR3 comprises 15 residues. Trimming removed 6 bases at V and 0 bases at J, with 12 bases between. CDR3 nucleotide sequence: TGTGCCAGCAGCTCCCTCGGCAGCTCCTACAATGAGCAGTTCTTC. As protein: CASSSLGSSYNEQFF.

The chain links TRBV10-3 to TRBJ2-1; D is possibly TRBD1 (5 bases). Per the germline V gene, CDR1 is ENHRY and CDR2 is SYGVKD. The CDR3 totals 16 residues. The ends were cut back, 0 bases at V and 6 bases at J, with 15 bases in the middle. The CDR3 DNA reads as TGTGCCATCAGTGAGTCGGGTAGCAGGGTGGGCAATGAGCAGTTCTTC. It encodes CAISESGSRVGNEQFF.

The chain employs TRBV2 and TRBJ1-1, with a tentative D call TRBD1 (5 bases). Deletions cut 3 bases from V and 5 bases from J, with 13 bases between. CDR1 and CDR2 (germline): SNHLY, FYNNEI. The CDR3 covers 14 residues. CDR3 DNA: TGTGCCAGCAGTGAGCACGGGGGTGGGACTGAAGCTTTCTTT. Protein sequence: CASSEHGGGTEAFF.